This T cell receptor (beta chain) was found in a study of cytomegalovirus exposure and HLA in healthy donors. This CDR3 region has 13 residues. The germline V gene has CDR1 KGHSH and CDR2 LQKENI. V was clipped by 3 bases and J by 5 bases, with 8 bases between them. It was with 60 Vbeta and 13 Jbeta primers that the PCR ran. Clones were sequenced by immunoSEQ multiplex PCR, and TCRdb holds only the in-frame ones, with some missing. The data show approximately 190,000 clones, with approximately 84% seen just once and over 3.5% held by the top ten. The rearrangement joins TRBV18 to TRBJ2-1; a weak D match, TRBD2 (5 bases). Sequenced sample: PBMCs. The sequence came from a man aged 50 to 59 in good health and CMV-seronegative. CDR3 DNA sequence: TGTGCCAGCTCACCCGCCGGGAACAATGAGCAGTTCTTC. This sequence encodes CASSPAGNNEQFF.